This T cell receptor (beta chain) was captured by sequencing in a study of beta chain features in type 1 diabetes. Study-wide context: Age, gender, cell numbers and subset yield matched between patients and controls. All samples combined gave 107,917,701 sorted cells for examination.

What was sequenced were expressed TCRB transcripts, since all of the isolated RNA had been reverse transcribed. Profiled with immunoSEQ multiplex PCR; TCRdb holds only in-frame clones, not every one. Altogether some 250,000 clones are present, about 11% being singletons, with the ten largest covering about 0.018%. Study observations and caveats: In every one of the four CD4+ subsets, TCRB CDR3s were moderately but significantly shorter in Type 1 diabetes patients. It was possible that PCR favored shorter templates, equally so in patients and controls.

Of note for this clone: The antigen is unknown.

This CDR3 has 15 residues. CDR1 is KGHSH and CDR2 is LQKENI in the germline V gene. Trimming cost V 6 bases and J 0 bases, with 14 bases left between them. Via the markers CD45RO/CCR7/CD25/CD127/CD95/CD27, stem cell-like memory, regulatory, central memory and naive CD4+ cells were sorted. The TCR comes from a man in his thirties or forties with type 1 diabetes. This chain connects TRBV18 to TRBJ1-1; a possible D gene is TRBD1 (5 bases). Sequencing input: naive CD4+ T cells from blood. The CDR3 sequence: CASSLIQEMNTEAFF. In nucleotides, the CDR3 is TGTGCCAGCTCTCTAATACAGGAGATGAACACTGAAGCTTTCTTT.